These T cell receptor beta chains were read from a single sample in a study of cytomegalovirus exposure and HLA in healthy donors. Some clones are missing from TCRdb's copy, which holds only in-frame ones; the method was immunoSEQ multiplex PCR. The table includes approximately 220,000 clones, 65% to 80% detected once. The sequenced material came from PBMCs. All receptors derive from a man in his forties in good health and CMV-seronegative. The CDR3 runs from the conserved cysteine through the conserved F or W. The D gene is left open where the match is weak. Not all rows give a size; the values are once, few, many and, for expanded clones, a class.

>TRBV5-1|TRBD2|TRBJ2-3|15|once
TGCGCCAGCAGCAGGCTAGCGGGAGTGGCAGATACGCAGTATTTT
CASSRLAGVADTQYF
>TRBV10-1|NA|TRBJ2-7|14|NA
TGCGCCAGCAGTGAAGGCAGGACAAGGGGCGAGCAGTACTTC
CASSEGRTRGEQYF
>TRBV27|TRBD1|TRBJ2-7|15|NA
TGTGCCAGCAGTCCGAGGGACAGGCTGGGAATTGAGCAGTACTTC
CASSPRDRLGIEQYF
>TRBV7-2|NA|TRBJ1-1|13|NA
TGTGCCAGCAGCTCGGGACAGAACACTGAAGCTTTCTTT
CASSSGQNTEAFF
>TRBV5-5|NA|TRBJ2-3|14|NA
TGTGCCAGCAGCTTGGCAGGGGGCACAGATACGCAGTATTTT
CASSLAGGTDTQYF
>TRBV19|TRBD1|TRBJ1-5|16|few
TGTGCCAGTAGTATACGGGGACAGGGTAGGAATCAGCCCCAGCATTTT
CASSIRGQGRNQPQHF
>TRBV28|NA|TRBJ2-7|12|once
TGTGCCAGCAGCTTACTTAGCCTCGAGCAGTACTTC
CASSLLSLEQYF
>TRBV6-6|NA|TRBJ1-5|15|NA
TGTGCCAGCAGTCACTCTAAATCGAGCAATCAGCCCCAGCATTTT
CASSHSKSSNQPQHF
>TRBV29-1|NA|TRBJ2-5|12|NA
TGCAGCGTACAGTTCACGGGGGAGACCCAGTACTTC
CSVQFTGETQYF
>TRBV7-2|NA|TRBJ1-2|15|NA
TGTGCCAGCAGCTTTCGAGGAGGGGTTGACTATGGCTACACCTTC
CASSFRGGVDYGYTF
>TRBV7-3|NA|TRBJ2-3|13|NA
TGTGCCAGCAGCTTACTGAGCACAGATACGCAGTATTTT
CASSLLSTDTQYF
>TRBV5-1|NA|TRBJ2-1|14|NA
TGCGCCAGCAAGGAGGGGAAAGCGCGCAATGAGCAGTTCTTC
CASKEGKARNEQFF
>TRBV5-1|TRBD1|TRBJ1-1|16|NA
TGCGCCAGCAGCTTGGAACGACAGGGGGTGAACACTGAAGCTTTCTTT
CASSLERQGVNTEAFF
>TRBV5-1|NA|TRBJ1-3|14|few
TGCGCCAGCAGCTTGAGCGTCTCTGGAAACACCATATATTTT
CASSLSVSGNTIYF
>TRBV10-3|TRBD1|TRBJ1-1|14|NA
TGTGCCATCAGAGCCCCACAGGGGCCCACTGAAGCTTTCTTT
CAIRAPQGPTEAFF
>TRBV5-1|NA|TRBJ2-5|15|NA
TGCGCCAGCAGCTCCCTCACTAGCTCCGGAGAGACCCAGTACTTC
CASSSLTSSGETQYF
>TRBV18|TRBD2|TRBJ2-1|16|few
TGTGCCAGCTCACCCCGCGAAGGGCTAGCGGAGGGGATACAGTTCTTC
CASSPREGLAEGIQFF
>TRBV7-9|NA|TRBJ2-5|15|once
TGTTCCAGCAGCTTGGGGCCTTGGGGTCGGGAGACCCAGTACTTC
CSSSLGPWGRETQYF
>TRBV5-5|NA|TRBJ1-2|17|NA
TGTGCCAGCAGCTGGGCGTTAAACGTAGAGTCTAACTATGGCTACACCTTC
CASSWALNVESNYGYTF
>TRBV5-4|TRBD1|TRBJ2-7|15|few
TGTGCCAGCAGCTTGGGACAGGGGGCGACCTACGAGCAGTACTTC
CASSLGQGATYEQYF
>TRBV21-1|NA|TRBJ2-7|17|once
TGTGCCAGCAGCAAAGCGGACCTAGCGAGCATCCGCTACGAGCAGTACTTC
CASSKADLASIRYEQYF
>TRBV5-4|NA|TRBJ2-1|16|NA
TGTGCCAGCAGCTTAGTTCCTGGGTGGGGCCCCAATGAGCAGTTCTTC
CASSLVPGWGPNEQFF
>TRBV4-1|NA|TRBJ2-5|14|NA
TGCGCCAGCAGCCAATCAACAGGAGTAGAGACCCAGTACTTC
CASSQSTGVETQYF
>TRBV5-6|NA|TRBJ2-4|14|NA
TGTGCCAGCAGCTCCTCAGGGGAGGGGAACATTCAGTACTTC
CASSSSGEGNIQYF
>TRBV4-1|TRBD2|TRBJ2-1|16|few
TGCGCCAGCAGCCAGTTTAGCGGGGGAGGTTACAATGAGCAGTTCTTC
CASSQFSGGGYNEQFF
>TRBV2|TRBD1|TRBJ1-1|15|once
TGTGCCAGCAGTGGGACAGGGAGGGTGAACACTGAAGCTTTCTTT
CASSGTGRVNTEAFF
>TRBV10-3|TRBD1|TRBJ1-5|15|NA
TGTGCCATCAGTGAGGGACAGGGTGGGACACAGCCCCAGCATTTT
CAISEGQGGTQPQHF
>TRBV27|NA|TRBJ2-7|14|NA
TGTGCCAGCAGCTTACCCGGGGGATCCTACGAGCAGTACTTC
CASSLPGGSYEQYF